One and the same sample provided the 27 T cell receptor beta chains below, sequenced in a study of radiotherapy plus CTLA-4 blockade in lung cancer. Clones were sequenced by immunoSEQ multiplex PCR, and TCRdb holds only the in-frame ones, with some missing. This sample has approximately 73,000 clones, with 87% found just once. This sample comprised peripheral blood, obtained from a patient treated with radiotherapy plus ipilimumab. These receptors all come from a human donor with non-small cell lung cancer that progressed on radiotherapy plus ipilimumab.

The chain has TRBV6-1 and TRBJ1-1, with TRBD1 as a possible D gene (5 bases). V dropped 1 base and J dropped 4 bases, with 7 bases sitting between them. CDR1 is MNHNS and CDR2 is SASEGT in the germline V gene. The length of the CDR3 is 13 residues. The CDR3, as DNA: TGTGCCAGCAGTGAAGGGGGGGGCACTGAAGCTTTCTTT. Protein sequence: CASSEGGGTEAFF.

The gene calls are TRBV5-1 and TRBJ2-7; the match to TRBD1 covers 8 bases. V lost 4 bases to trimming and J lost 3 bases; unmatched junction nucleotides: 6. CDR3 length: 14 residues. Germline CDR1 and CDR2: SGHRS and YFSETQ. The CDR3 spells CASSPVGQDYEQYF. The CDR3 DNA follows: TGCGCCAGCAGCCCGGTGGGACAGGACTACGAGCAGTACTTC.

The V gene is TRBV27, the J gene TRBJ2-7; D perhaps matches TRBD1 (6 bases). The V gene's germline CDR1 is MNHEY and CDR2 SMNVEV (reference sequence). V was trimmed by 5 bases and J by 0 bases, leaving 8 bases between them. This CDR3 contains 13 residues. The CDR3 spells CASSLTGSYEQYF. CDR3 coding DNA: TGTGCCAGCAGTCTGACAGGCTCCTACGAGCAGTACTTC.

V is TRBV19 and J is TRBJ1-5; a possible D gene is TRBD1 (5 bases). This CDR3 is 13 amino acids long. Trimming took 5 bases from V and 9 from J, leaving 14 bases between them. The V gene's germline CDR1 is LNHDA and CDR2 SQIVND (reference sequence). CDR3 nucleotide sequence: TGTGCCAGTAGTCCTAGGCGGGACCCGCCCCAGCATTTT. Translation gives CASSPRRDPPQHF.

This rearrangement joins TRBV4-1 to TRBJ2-1, with 9 bases lining up with TRBD1. Germline V gives CDR1 MGHRA, CDR2 YSYEKL. There are 15 residues in the CDR3. The V and J ends lost 4 bases and 7 bases, in that order; junction bases with no gene match: 8. CDR3 in DNA: TGCGCCAGCAGCCCACCGGGACAGGGACTTAATGAGCAGTTCTTC. This translates into CASSPPGQGLNEQFF.

The chain joins TRBV2 to TRBJ1-2; 10 bases agree with TRBD1. Germline assignment: CDR1 SNHLY and CDR2 FYNNEI. V shed 6 bases and J 8 bases; nucleotides not matched to a gene: 3. This CDR3 comprises 12 residues. CDR3 sequence: CASRGQGRGYTF. CDR3 nucleotides: TGTGCCAGCAGGGGACAGGGGAGAGGCTACACCTTC.

V is TRBV18 and J is TRBJ2-1, with 7 bases lining up with TRBD2. The ends lost 3 bases at V and 7 bases at J; junction bases unmatched: 9. Germline V gives CDR1 KGHSH, CDR2 LQKENI. The CDR3 length is 15 residues. The CDR3 DNA reads as TGTGCCAGCTCACCCGAAGCGGGAAAGGGGAATGAGCAGTTCTTC. Residues: CASSPEAGKGNEQFF.

DNA for the CDR3: TGTGCCAGCAGTTCGCCCTGGACAGGGGGCCCGGACGAGCAGTACTTC. Its protein product is CASSSPWTGGPDEQYF. The rearrangement uses TRBV28 and TRBJ2-7; 11 positions agree with TRBD1. The germline CDR1 and CDR2 sequences are MDHEN and SYDVKM. The CDR3 has 16 residues. The V and J ends lost 4 bases and 5 bases, in that order; junction bases with no gene match: 10.

The chain is built from TRBV5-1 and TRBJ1-1; a possible D gene is TRBD1 (6 bases). Germline CDR1 SGHRS, CDR2 YFSETQ. Trimming cost V 0 bases and J 4 bases, with 10 bases left between them. This CDR3 has 14 amino acids. CDR3 sequence: CASSLGATGTEAFF. The CDR3 nucleotides are TGCGCCAGCAGCTTGGGGGCGACAGGCACTGAAGCTTTCTTT.

This chain uses TRBV29-1 with TRBJ2-1, with a weak D call TRBD1 (5 bases). The CDR3 totals 12 residues. CDR1 and CDR2 from the germline V gene are SQVTM and ANQGSEA. V lost 4 bases and J lost 8, with 12 bases in between. The CDR3 sequence: CSVAPGPDEQFF. The CDR3 bases are TGCAGCGTTGCTCCAGGGCCAGATGAGCAGTTCTTC.

V and J are TRBV30 and TRBJ2-5; tentative D call: TRBD2 (6 bases). The CDR3 is 15 residues long. V was pared by 0 bases and J by 5 bases, with 16 bases between. The germline CDR1 and CDR2 sequences are GTSNPN and SVGIG (reference sequence). The CDR3 DNA reads as TGTGCCTGGAGTGTAGGGAGGCTAACCGGGGAGACCCAGTACTTC. Translated, it gives CAWSVGRLTGETQYF.

V is TRBV6-1 and J is TRBJ2-3; 9 positions match TRBD2. Germline V gene lookup returns CDR1 MNHNS and CDR2 SASEGT. V gave up 9 bases and J gave up 3 bases; unmatched junction bases: 10. The CDR3 spans 15 residues. CDR3 sequence: CASRGGGGGTDTQYF. CDR3 nucleotides: TGTGCCAGTCGAGGCGGGGGGGGCGGAACAGATACGCAGTATTTT.

J is TRBJ1-5 and V is TRBV30; TRBD1 is a possible D gene (6 bases). The V gene lost 5 bases and the J gene lost 1 base, with 9 bases spanning the gap. Germline values: CDR1 GTSNPN, CDR2 SVGIG (reference sequence). The CDR3 runs 13 residues. The CDR3 spells CAWSTGSNQPQHF. CDR3 in DNA: TGTGCCTGGTCAACAGGGAGCAATCAGCCCCAGCATTTT.

This sequence joins TRBV19 and TRBJ1-1; TRBD1 is a possible D gene (5 bases). In germline, CDR1 is LNHDA, CDR2 SQIVND (reference sequence). Trimming pared 2 bases from V and 5 bases from J, leaving 12 bases between. The CDR3 covers 14 residues. DNA of the CDR3: TGTGCCAGTAGTATACTGGGGGTAGGGACTGAAGCTTTCTTT. Amino acids: CASSILGVGTEAFF. Looking up the rest from reference TRBV19 and TRBJ1-1 gives the full variable domain: DGGITQSPKYLFRKEGQNVTLSCEQNLNHDAMYWYRQDPGQGLRLIYYSQIVNDFQKGDIAEGYSVSREKKESFPLTVTSAQKNPTAFYLCASSILGVGTEAFFGQGTRLTVV.

This rearrangement joins TRBV29-1 to TRBJ2-3; perhaps TRBD2 as D (5 bases). This CDR3 has 12 residues. Trimming stripped 1 base from V and 4 bases from J, with 6 bases between. The germline gives CDR1 SQVTM, CDR2 ANQGSEA. The CDR3 nucleotides read TGCAGCGTTGAAGTCGGGGCAGATACGCAGTATTTT. It yields the protein CSVEVGADTQYF.

V and J are TRBV4-1 and TRBJ1-3, with D uncertain. The CDR3 is 18 residues long. V was trimmed by 4 bases and J by 0 bases, leaving 19 bases between them. Germline CDR1 and CDR2: MGHRA and YSYEKL. For the CDR3, the DNA is TGCGCCAGCAGCCTTCAAACCCGGCAGGCCAGCTCTGGAAACACCATATATTTT. It codes for CASSLQTRQASSGNTIYF.

The chain couples TRBV10-3 to TRBJ2-7, with 15 positions matching TRBD2. V lost 6 bases, J lost 6 bases, and 3 bases stayed unmatched. Germline CDR1 reads ENHRY; CDR2 reads SYGVKD. CDR3 size: 14 residues. The CDR3 region is CAISPGLAGGEQYV. The DNA for the CDR3 is TGTGCCATCAGCCCGGGACTAGCGGGAGGCGAGCAGTACGTC.

This clone was observed a single time. The chain employs TRBV5-5 and TRBJ2-7, with D possibly matching TRBD2 (5 bases). CDR3 length: 14 amino acids. Germline CDR1 and CDR2: SGHKS and YYEKEE (reference sequence). V was trimmed by 1 base and J by 2 bases, leaving 10 bases between them. The CDR3 DNA reads TGTGCCAGCAGCTTGCTGCAGACTACCTACGAGCAGTACTTC. Protein: CASSLLQTTYEQYF.

This clone was counted once. The V call is TRBV20-1, the J call TRBJ2-3; D ambiguous. V lost 3 bases, J lost 6 bases, and 7 bases lay in between. The germline V gene has CDR1 DFQATT and CDR2 SNEGSKA (reference sequence). The CDR3 sequence is 11 residues long. The CDR3: CSARRSDTQYF. DNA of the CDR3: TGCAGTGCTAGGAGGTCCGATACGCAGTATTTT.

V and J are TRBV19 and TRBJ1-2, with unresolved D. V shed 2 bases and J shed 3 bases, with 4 bases lying between them. Germline CDR1 is LNHDA and CDR2 is SQIVND (reference sequence). This CDR3 spans 12 amino acids. The CDR3 DNA sequence: TGTGCCAGTAGTATATACGACTATGGCTACACCTTC. Residues: CASSIYDYGYTF.

The rearrangement links TRBV7-8 to TRBJ2-4; D remains ambiguous. The V gene's germline CDR1 is SGHVS and CDR2 FQNEAQ. This CDR3 comprises 18 residues. V was trimmed by 3 bases and J by 7 bases, leaving 25 bases between them. As DNA, the CDR3 is TGTGCCAGCAGCTTCCTGGTGGGCCGTACTTCCTCGGAGAACATTCAGTACTTC. Its protein is CASSFLVGRTSSENIQYF.

CDR3 region: CASSLWGDQPQHF. The CDR3 DNA reads as TGTGCCAGCAGCTTATGGGGGGATCAGCCCCAGCATTTT. This chain connects TRBV7-2 to TRBJ1-5; possible D gene TRBD1, 5 bases. CDR3 length: 13 residues. V lost 2 bases and J 5 bases, leaving 7 bases between the germline ends. Germline V CDR1 and CDR2: SGHTA, FQGNSA.

This chain links TRBV6-5 with TRBJ2-2; 7 bases align to TRBD2. CDR1 and CDR2 from the germline V gene are MNHEY and SVGAGI. This CDR3 region has 14 residues. V lost 8 bases and J lost 7; bases outside the gene matches: 10. The CDR3 nucleotides read TGTGCCAGCCGTCGGGGGGTCGGAGTCGGGGAGCTGTTTTTT. This translates into CASRRGVGVGELFF.

V and J are TRBV5-1 and TRBJ1-3; TRBD1 matches at 10 bases. V was clipped by 3 bases and J by 4 bases; unmatched bases: 7. This CDR3 spans 16 amino acids. Germline V gene data show CDR1 as SGHRS and CDR2 as YFSETQ. The CDR3 sequence is CASSSQTGGVGNTIYF. CDR3 nucleotides: TGCGCCAGCAGCTCCCAGACAGGGGGCGTGGGAAACACCATATATTTT.

The chain is built from TRBV28 and TRBJ2-4, with a tentative D call TRBD2 (6 bases). This CDR3 has 15 residues. V lost 2 bases to trimming and J lost 1 base, with 9 bases between them. CDR1 is MDHEN, CDR2 SYDVKM, per germline. DNA of the CDR3: TGTGCCAGCAGTTTAGGGGGGAGTGCCAAAAACATTCAGTACTTC. This codes for CASSLGGSAKNIQYF.

The V and J genes are TRBV19 and TRBJ2-2; D is unclear. V dropped 3 bases and J dropped 3 bases, with 20 bases sitting between them. This CDR3 comprises 18 residues. Germline loops: CDR1 LNHDA, CDR2 SQIVND (reference sequence). The CDR3 region is CASSISTFSTVDTGELFF. The DNA for the CDR3 is TGTGCCAGTAGTATTTCGACTTTTTCCACAGTCGACACCGGGGAGCTGTTTTTT. The full variable domain, with the rest looked up from reference TRBV19 and TRBJ2-2, is DGGITQSPKYLFRKEGQNVTLSCEQNLNHDAMYWYRQDPGQGLRLIYYSQIVNDFQKGDIAEGYSVSREKKESFPLTVTSAQKNPTAFYLCASSISTFSTVDTGELFFGEGSRLTVL.

V is TRBV30 and J is TRBJ1-1; weak D call: TRBD1 (6 bases). The germline V gene has CDR1 GTSNPN and CDR2 SVGIG (reference sequence). The CDR3 runs to 14 residues. Trimming removed 1 base from V and 8 bases from J, with 17 bases in between. The CDR3 region has the DNA TGTGCCTGGAGTGACGGCAGGGGAGGCAGCGAAGCTTTCTTT. Residues: CAWSDGRGGSEAFF.